The rows below give T cell receptor beta chains drawn from one sample of a study of OX40 agonist ivuxolimab in advanced cancers. TCRdb's copy holds only in-frame clones and misses some; the assay was immunoSEQ multiplex PCR. The sample has 53,000 or so clones; 80% to 85% are singletons. The source was CD4+ or CD8+ T cells sorted from blood, collected in a trial of the OX40 agonist ivuxolimab. These receptors were collected from an adult with an advanced solid tumor such as melanoma, head and neck, liver or kidney cancer. The CDR3 runs from the conserved cysteine through the conserved F or W. Fields, in order: clone size, V gene, J gene, D gene, CDR3 protein, CDR3 DNA. A D gene is named only where the DNA matches it firmly. Size tells how often a clone was seen (once, few, many) or the class of an expanded clone, and some rows leave it out.

.	TRBV15	TRBJ1-2	.	CATSRDGRAYGYTF	TGTGCCACCAGCAGAGATGGGAGGGCCTATGGCTACACCTTC
.	TRBV11-3	TRBJ2-7	.	CASSFGQDYEQYF	TGTGCCAGCAGCTTCGGGCAGGACTACGAGCAGTACTTC
.	TRBV30	TRBJ1-3	.	CAGQDSNSGNTIYF	TGTGCCGGCCAGGACAGTAACTCTGGAAACACCATATATTTT
.	TRBV7-8	TRBJ2-1	TRBD2	CASSLPGGGTSGRNEQFF	TGTGCCAGCAGCTTACCTGGGGGGGGGACTAGCGGGAGAAATGAGCAGTTCTTC
once	TRBV7-2	TRBJ1-2	.	CASSSFNLANYGYTF	TGTGCCAGCAGCTCCTTTAATCTAGCTAACTATGGCTACACCTTC
medium-sized	TRBV27	TRBJ2-7	.	CASSLWSSGEQYF	TGTGCCAGCAGTTTATGGTCGTCGGGCGAGCAGTACTTC
.	TRBV9	TRBJ2-2	.	CASQGGDWNTGELFF	TGTGCCTCCCAGGGGGGCGATTGGAACACCGGGGAGCTGTTTTTT
once	TRBV7-2	TRBJ1-5	.	CASSPQGQGNQPQHF	TGTGCCAGCAGCCCTCAGGGGCAGGGCAATCAGCCCCAGCATTTT
few	TRBV19	TRBJ1-1	TRBD1	CASTRAVGGAEAFF	TGTGCCAGTACCCGGGCGGTAGGGGGCGCTGAAGCTTTCTTT
once	TRBV4-2	TRBJ2-7	.	CASSLYHSPTYEQYF	TGTGCCAGCAGCCTTTATCACAGCCCCACCTACGAGCAGTACTTC
.	TRBV29-1	TRBJ2-7	TRBD1	CSVEDPSMGQGAGEQYF	TGCAGCGTTGAAGATCCCTCGATGGGACAGGGGGCGGGGGAGCAGTACTTC
.	TRBV19	TRBJ1-2	TRBD1	CASTKGQGYYGYTF	TGTGCCAGTACGAAAGGACAGGGGTACTATGGCTACACCTTC
.	TRBV19	TRBJ2-7	.	CASSIASEQYF	TGTGCCAGTAGTATAGCCAGCGAGCAGTACTTC
.	TRBV10-3	TRBJ2-7	.	CAISQTIEQYF	TGTGCCATCAGTCAGACTATCGAGCAGTACTTC
.	TRBV7-7	TRBJ2-3	TRBD2	CASSSGLAGGTDTQYF	TGTGCCAGCAGCTCAGGACTAGCGGGGGGCACAGATACGCAGTATTTT
.	TRBV5-8	TRBJ1-2	.	CASRISGGIYGYTF	TGTGCCAGCAGAATCAGTGGAGGGATCTATGGCTACACCTTC
.	TRBV9	TRBJ1-1	.	CASSVDVNTEAFF	TGTGCCAGCAGCGTAGATGTAAACACTGAAGCTTTCTTT
.	TRBV19	TRBJ1-5	TRBD1	CASIRTGYSNQPQHF	TGTGCCAGTATTAGGACAGGTTATAGCAATCAGCCCCAGCATTTT
.	TRBV7-2	TRBJ1-2	.	CASSLLGDSISNYGYTF	TGTGCCAGCAGCTTACTGGGTGACAGCATATCTAACTATGGCTACACCTTC
.	TRBV7-2	TRBJ2-5	.	CASSQLGETQYF	TGTGCCAGCAGCCAATTAGGGGAGACCCAGTACTTC
.	TRBV7-2	TRBJ2-7	TRBD2	CASSRLAGVTEQYF	TGTGCCAGCAGCCGACTAGCGGGAGTTACCGAGCAGTACTTC
.	TRBV29-1	TRBJ2-3	.	CSVGHTSTDTQYF	TGCAGCGTGGGGCACACCAGCACAGATACGCAGTATTTT
once	TRBV19	TRBJ1-2	TRBD1	CASSMVERGRPSNYGYTF	TGTGCCAGTAGTATGGTCGAGAGGGGGCGACCCTCTAACTATGGCTACACCTTC
.	TRBV19	TRBJ2-2	.	CASSTLMGRTGELFF	TGTGCCAGTAGTACTTTAATGGGCCGGACCGGGGAGCTGTTTTTT
.	TRBV7-9	TRBJ2-5	TRBD2	CASSTSGGTGETQYF	TGTGCCAGCAGTACTAGCGGGGGGACCGGGGAGACCCAGTACTTC
few	TRBV6-6	TRBJ1-2	.	CASSYSSSPGYGYTF	TGTGCCAGCAGTTACTCGTCTAGCCCTGGGTATGGCTACACCTTC
.	TRBV28	TRBJ2-1	.	CASIHSTVNNEQFF	TGTGCCAGCATCCACTCGACAGTTAACAATGAGCAGTTCTTC
.	TRBV4-2	TRBJ2-4	.	CASSQEGNKGIQYF	TGTGCCAGCAGCCAAGAGGGTAACAAGGGCATTCAGTACTTC
.	TRBV6-1	TRBJ1-2	TRBD1	CASTIQGTGYTF	TGTGCCAGCACAATACAGGGGACTGGCTACACCTTC
.	TRBV7-6	TRBJ2-1	.	CASSLMVSRSYNEQFF	TGTGCCAGCAGCTTAATGGTTTCCCGCTCCTACAATGAGCAGTTCTTC
.	TRBV18	TRBJ2-7	.	CASSEVRGSYEQYF	TGTGCCAGCTCAGAAGTCAGGGGATCCTACGAGCAGTACTTC
.	TRBV5-4	TRBJ2-7	TRBD2	CASSPSTSGGNYEQYF	TGTGCCAGCAGCCCTTCGACTAGCGGGGGTAACTACGAGCAGTACTTC